These T cell receptor beta chains were read from a single sample in a study of blood T cell repertoires in COVID-19. Clones were sequenced by immunoSEQ multiplex PCR, and TCRdb holds only the in-frame ones, with some missing. Among about 160,000 clones listed, 82% were seen once. Sequencing input: peripheral blood. The origin of the receptors is an elderly woman with active or convalescent COVID-19. Both conserved end residues are part of each CDR3. Fields, in order: V gene, D gene, CDR3 length, J gene, clone size, CDR3 protein, CDR3 DNA. The D gene is left open where the match is weak. Not every row has a clone size; where given, it reads once, few, many or a size class.

TRBV6-6	TRBD2	16	TRBJ2-1	-	CASSYLVGRAYNEQFF	TGTGCCAGCAGTTACCTTGTCGGGAGGGCTTACAATGAGCAGTTCTTC
TRBV3-1/TRBV3-2	-	17	TRBJ2-3	-	CASSQEVGTAGWDTQYF	TGTGCCAGCAGCCAAGAAGTGGGGACCGCGGGGTGGGATACGCAGTATTTT
TRBV6-1	-	16	TRBJ2-1	-	CASSETVGGDYNEQFF	TGTGCCAGCAGTGAAACGGTGGGAGGTGACTACAATGAGCAGTTCTTC
TRBV13	-	12	TRBJ1-2	-	CASSLVEYGYTF	TGTGCCAGCAGCTTAGTCGAGTACGGCTACACCTTC
TRBV4-1	TRBD2	16	TRBJ2-1	-	CASSQMGLAGENEQFF	TGCGCCAGCAGCCAGATGGGACTAGCGGGAGAAAATGAGCAGTTCTTC
TRBV2	-	15	TRBJ1-4	-	CASNRLTGVEEKLFF	TGTGCCAGCAACAGGTTGACAGGCGTTGAAGAAAAACTGTTTTTT
TRBV29-1	TRBD2	14	TRBJ2-2	-	CSVAWLADTGELFF	TGCAGCGTTGCCTGGCTAGCGGACACCGGGGAGCTGTTTTTT
TRBV7-3	TRBD2	17	TRBJ2-3	-	CASSLRGAGDPPDTQYF	TGTGCCAGCAGCTTGCGGGGGGCGGGTGACCCCCCAGATACGCAGTATTTT
TRBV5-1	-	14	TRBJ1-1	-	CASSLEAGTPEAFF	TGCGCCAGCAGCTTGGAGGCGGGGACCCCTGAAGCTTTCTTT
TRBV5-1	TRBD2	15	TRBJ2-1	-	CASSPSGGSYNEQFF	TGCGCCAGCAGCCCGTCGGGAGGATCCTACAATGAGCAGTTCTTC
TRBV5-4	-	12	TRBJ1-6	-	CASRTPNSPLHF	TGTGCCAGCAGAACTCCCAATTCACCCCTCCACTTT
TRBV2	-	15	TRBJ2-7	-	CASSEAGQNSYEQYF	TGTGCCAGCAGTGAAGCGGGACAAAACTCCTACGAGCAGTACTTC
TRBV28	TRBD1	14	TRBJ2-7	-	CASSWPGGTYEQYF	TGTGCCAGCAGTTGGCCAGGGGGTACCTACGAGCAGTACTTC
TRBV6-6	TRBD1	16	TRBJ1-6	-	CASRTGTGRGDSPLHF	TGTGCCAGCAGAACCGGGACAGGACGGGGCGATTCACCCCTCCACTTT
TRBV25-1	-	16	TRBJ2-2	-	CASSDASAPNTGELFF	TGTGCCAGCAGTGACGCTAGCGCCCCGAACACCGGGGAGCTGTTTTTT
TRBV23-1	-	17	TRBJ2-4	-	CASSPILGLRGKNIQYF	TGCGCCAGCAGTCCTATTTTAGGTCTCCGGGGCAAAAACATTCAGTACTTC
TRBV10-3	-	12	TRBJ2-7	-	CAITSGAYEQYF	TGTGCCATCACAAGCGGAGCATACGAGCAGTACTTC
TRBV10-3	TRBD1	15	TRBJ1-5	-	CAISESTGSNQPQHF	TGTGCCATCAGTGAGTCGACAGGGAGCAATCAGCCCCAGCATTTT
TRBV18	TRBD1	17	TRBJ2-3	-	CASSPPMGQGASDTQYF	TGTGCCAGCTCACCCCCGATGGGACAGGGGGCTTCAGATACGCAGTATTTT
TRBV5-1	TRBD1	19	TRBJ1-1	-	CASSLGPGQYRGLNTEAFF	TGCGCCAGCAGCTTGGGACCGGGACAATACAGGGGCTTGAACACTGAAGCTTTCTTT
TRBV12-3/TRBV12-4	-	13	TRBJ1-2	-	CASSFGQPYGYTF	TGTGCCAGCAGTTTCGGACAGCCCTATGGCTACACCTTC
TRBV5-6	TRBD2	14	TRBJ2-1	-	CASSSGGPVGEQFF	TGTGCCAGCAGCTCGGGAGGGCCTGTGGGAGAGCAGTTCTTC
TRBV5-1	TRBD1	18	TRBJ2-1	-	CASSSVPPYGTGGNEQFF	TGCGCCAGCAGCTCCGTTCCACCCTACGGGACAGGGGGGAATGAGCAGTTCTTC
TRBV5-1	-	14	TRBJ2-2	-	CASSVRGGTGELFF	TGCGCCAGCAGCGTTCGAGGGGGCACCGGGGAGCTGTTTTTT
TRBV19	-	15	TRBJ2-2	-	CASSMRALNTGELFF	TGTGCCAGTAGTATGAGAGCGCTGAACACCGGGGAGCTGTTTTTT
TRBV29-1	-	15	TRBJ2-1	-	CSVAGDGYTYNEQFF	TGCAGCGTTGCGGGAGACGGGTACACCTACAATGAGCAGTTCTTC
TRBV27	TRBD1	15	TRBJ1-4	-	CASSLAGGVSEKLFF	TGTGCCAGCAGTTTAGCAGGGGGCGTATCTGAAAAACTGTTTTTT
TRBV5-5	-	15	TRBJ1-5	-	CASSLVHGFDQPQHF	TGTGCCAGCAGCTTGGTTCACGGTTTTGATCAGCCCCAGCATTTT
TRBV19	TRBD2	16	TRBJ2-2	-	CASTPLGLAGGGELFF	TGTGCCAGTACCCCCTTGGGGCTAGCGGGGGGCGGGGAGCTGTTTTTT
TRBV19	-	15	TRBJ1-4	-	CASSIRTAPNEKLFF	TGTGCCAGTAGTATCCGGACAGCCCCTAATGAAAAACTGTTTTTT
TRBV5-1	-	16	TRBJ1-2	-	CASSLNPGFSNYGYTF	TGCGCCAGCAGCTTGAACCCGGGGTTCTCAAACTATGGCTACACCTTC
TRBV11-2	-	12	TRBJ2-1	few	CASSGGSREQFF	TGTGCCAGCAGCGGGGGGTCCCGTGAGCAGTTCTTC
TRBV6-6	TRBD1	13	TRBJ1-2	-	CASTRDSNYGYTF	TGTGCCAGCACCCGGGACAGTAACTATGGCTACACCTTC
TRBV6-6	TRBD1	15	TRBJ2-7	-	CASSYSRDSGYEQYF	TGTGCCAGCAGTTACTCCCGGGACAGTGGCTACGAGCAGTACTTC
TRBV3-1/TRBV3-2	-	16	TRBJ2-1	-	CASSQEGPGINNEQFF	TGTGCCAGCAGCCAAGAGGGCCCCGGGATCAACAATGAGCAGTTCTTC
TRBV19	TRBD2	15	TRBJ2-1	-	CASSTLSGRANEQFF	TGTGCCAGTAGTACCTTAAGCGGGAGGGCGAATGAGCAGTTCTTC
TRBV6-5	TRBD1	13	TRBJ2-7	few	CASKGTGTYEQYF	TGTGCCAGCAAAGGGACAGGGACCTACGAGCAGTACTTC
TRBV5-1	TRBD1	15	TRBJ2-7	-	CASSYWTGGVYEQYF	TGCGCCAGCAGTTACTGGACAGGGGGCGTGTACGAGCAGTACTTC
TRBV4-1	-	14	TRBJ1-3	-	CASSHRESGNTIYF	TGCGCCAGCAGCCACCGGGAATCTGGAAACACCATATATTTT
TRBV11-1	-	14	TRBJ1-1	once	CASSLATENTEAFF	TGTGCCAGCAGCTTGGCTACAGAGAACACTGAAGCTTTCTTT
TRBV5-1	TRBD1	14	TRBJ1-1	-	CASSPGQAITEAFF	TGCGCCAGCAGCCCAGGACAGGCAATAACTGAAGCTTTCTTT
TRBV15	TRBD2	13	TRBJ2-1	-	CATVAGGYNEQFF	TGTGCCACAGTAGCGGGAGGCTACAATGAGCAGTTCTTC
TRBV7-9	TRBD1	14	TRBJ1-1	-	CASSLTGLGTEAFF	TGTGCCAGCAGCTTGACAGGGTTGGGCACTGAAGCTTTCTTT
TRBV16	-	14	TRBJ1-6	-	CASSQGAGNSPLHF	TGTGCCAGCAGCCAAGGGGCAGGCAATTCACCCCTCCACTTT
TRBV19	-	15	TRBJ1-5	-	CASTMGQGNAQPQHF	TGTGCCAGTACCATGGGGCAGGGAAACGCCCAGCCCCAGCATTTT
TRBV5-1	-	13	TRBJ2-7	-	CASSLDTVYEQYF	TGCGCCAGCAGCTTGGATACAGTCTACGAGCAGTACTTC
TRBV28	-	14	TRBJ2-7	-	CASSLGGGTYEQYF	TGTGCCAGCAGTTTAGGGGGGGGCACCTACGAGCAGTACTTC
TRBV5-4	-	14	TRBJ2-7	many	CASSTDGVSYEQYF	TGTGCCAGCAGCACGGATGGAGTCTCCTACGAGCAGTACTTC
TRBV6-5	TRBD2	15	TRBJ2-1	-	CASNRLAGVYNEQFF	TGTGCCAGCAATCGACTAGCGGGAGTCTACAATGAGCAGTTCTTC
TRBV5-1	-	15	TRBJ1-1	once	CASSLVPGLDTEAFF	TGCGCCAGCAGCTTGGTGCCGGGGTTGGACACTGAAGCTTTCTTT